This T cell receptor beta chain was retrieved from a study of blood T cell repertoires in COVID-19. Study information: Sources were T cells, B-cell-depleted T cells, or PBMCs; the material itself was cDNA or gDNA.

The CDR3 covers 16 residues. Per the germline V gene, CDR1 is LGHNA and CDR2 is YSLEER. V trimming: 3 bases; J trimming: 3 bases; junction bases outside the gene matches: 11. Some clones are missing from TCRdb's copy, which holds only in-frame ones; the method was immunoSEQ multiplex PCR. This sample has 120,000 or so clones, with about 80% found just once. This clone was counted only a few times. The gene calls are TRBV4-3 and TRBJ2-7; 7 nucleotides line up with TRBD1. The clonotype comes from a man aged 35 to 55 with active or convalescent COVID-19. The sample consisted of peripheral blood. The DNA for the CDR3 is TGCGCCAGCAGCCAGTCCCCCGGGACAGAGTACTACGAGCAGTACTTC. Protein sequence: CASSQSPGTEYYEQYF.